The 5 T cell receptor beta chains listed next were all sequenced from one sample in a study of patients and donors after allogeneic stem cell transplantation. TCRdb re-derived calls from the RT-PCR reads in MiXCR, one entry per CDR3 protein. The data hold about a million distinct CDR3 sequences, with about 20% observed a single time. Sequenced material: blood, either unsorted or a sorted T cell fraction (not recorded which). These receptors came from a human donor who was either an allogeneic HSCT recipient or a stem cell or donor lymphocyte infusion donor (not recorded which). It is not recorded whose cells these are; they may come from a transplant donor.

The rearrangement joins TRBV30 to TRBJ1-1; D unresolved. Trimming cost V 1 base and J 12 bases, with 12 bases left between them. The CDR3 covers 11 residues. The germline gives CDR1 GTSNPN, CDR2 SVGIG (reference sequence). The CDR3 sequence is CAWSGREATFF. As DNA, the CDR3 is TGTGCCTGGAGTGGGAGGGAGGCGACTTTCTTT.

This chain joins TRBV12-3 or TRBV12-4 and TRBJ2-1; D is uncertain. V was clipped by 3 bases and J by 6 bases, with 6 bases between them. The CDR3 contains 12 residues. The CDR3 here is CASSFERNEQFF. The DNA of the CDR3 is TGTGCCAGCAGTTTCGAGCGCAATGAGCAGTTCTTC.

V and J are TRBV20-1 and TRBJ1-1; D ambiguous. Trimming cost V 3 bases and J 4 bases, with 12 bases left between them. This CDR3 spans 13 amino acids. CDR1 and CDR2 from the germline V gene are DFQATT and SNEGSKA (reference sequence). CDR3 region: CSASPPGITEAFF. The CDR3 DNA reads TGCAGTGCTAGTCCCCCGGGAATCACTGAAGCTTTCTTT.

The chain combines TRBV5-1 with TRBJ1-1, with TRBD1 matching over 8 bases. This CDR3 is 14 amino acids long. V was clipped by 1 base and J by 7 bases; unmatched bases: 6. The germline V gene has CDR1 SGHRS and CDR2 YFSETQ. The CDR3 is CASSLYQGANEAFF. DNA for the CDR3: TGCGCCAGCAGCTTGTATCAGGGGGCTAATGAAGCTTTCTTT.

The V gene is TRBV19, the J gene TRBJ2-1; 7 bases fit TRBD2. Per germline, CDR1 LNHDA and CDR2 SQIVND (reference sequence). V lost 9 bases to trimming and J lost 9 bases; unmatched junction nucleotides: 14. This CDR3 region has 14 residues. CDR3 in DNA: TGTGCCAGGACGGGGGAGGGCCACTTAAGTGAGCAGTTCTTC. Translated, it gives CARTGEGHLSEQFF.